This T cell receptor beta chain originates from a study of a mutant IDH1 vaccine in newly diagnosed glioma. On the study more broadly: Prior therapy was radiotherapy, temozolomide, or both; most received both. At week 47 came visit V13, while visit V12 had come at week 35.

Data came from immunoSEQ multiplex PCR; TCRdb stores just in-frame clones and leaves some out. This sample has some 70,000 clones; approximately 88% occur once, and the top ten carry 10% to 15%. The V and J ends lost 5 bases and 5 bases respectively, with 13 bases between them. The CDR3 runs 13 residues. CDR1 is LNHDA and CDR2 is SQIVND in the germline V gene (reference sequence). Time point described: week 35, safety follow-up. The content of each vaccine dose was 300 ug of mutant IDH1 20-mer peptide, and topical imiquimod accompanied it. Diagnosis in the donors showed new WHO grade 3 or 4 astrocytomas that were IDH1-mutant and ATRX-lost. On this clone itself: Its target is unknown.

The starting material was PBMCs, obtained from a glioma patient whose treatment included an IDH1 peptide vaccine. V and J are TRBV19 and TRBJ2-7, with D perhaps matching TRBD1 (5 bases). The sequence came from a man aged 18 to 29 with glioma. CDR3 sequence: CASSALGANEQYF. The CDR3, as DNA: TGTGCCAGTAGTGCCCTTGGGGCGAACGAGCAGTACTTC.